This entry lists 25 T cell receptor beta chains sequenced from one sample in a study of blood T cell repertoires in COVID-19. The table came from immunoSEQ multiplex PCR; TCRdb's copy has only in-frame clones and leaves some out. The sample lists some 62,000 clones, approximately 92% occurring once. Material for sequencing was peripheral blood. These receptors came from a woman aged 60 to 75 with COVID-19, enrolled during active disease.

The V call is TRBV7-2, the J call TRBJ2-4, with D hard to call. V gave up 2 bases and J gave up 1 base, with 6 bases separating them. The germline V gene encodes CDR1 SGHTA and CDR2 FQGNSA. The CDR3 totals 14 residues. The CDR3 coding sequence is TGTGCCAGCAGCTTAACCAGGGCCAAAAACATTCAGTACTTC. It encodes CASSLTRAKNIQYF. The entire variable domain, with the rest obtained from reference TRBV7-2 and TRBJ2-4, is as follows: GAGVSQSPSNKVTEKGKDVELRCDPISGHTALYWYRQSLGQGLEFLIYFQGNSAPDKSGLPSDRFSAERTGGSVSTLTIQRTQQEDSAVYLCASSLTRAKNIQYFGAGTRLSVL.

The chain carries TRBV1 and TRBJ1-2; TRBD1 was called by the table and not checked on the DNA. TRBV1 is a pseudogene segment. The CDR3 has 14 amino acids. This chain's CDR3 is CTSSPGQEWNGYTF. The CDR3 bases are TGCACCAGCAGCCCGGGACAGGAGTGGAATGGCTACACCTTC.

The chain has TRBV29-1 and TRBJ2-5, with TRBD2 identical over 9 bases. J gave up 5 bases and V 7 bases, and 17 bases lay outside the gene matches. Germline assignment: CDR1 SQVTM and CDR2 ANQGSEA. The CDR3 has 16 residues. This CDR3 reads CSATQTSGGVFETQYF. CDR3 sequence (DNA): TGCAGCGCCACGCAGACTAGCGGCGGAGTCTTCGAGACCCAGTACTTC.

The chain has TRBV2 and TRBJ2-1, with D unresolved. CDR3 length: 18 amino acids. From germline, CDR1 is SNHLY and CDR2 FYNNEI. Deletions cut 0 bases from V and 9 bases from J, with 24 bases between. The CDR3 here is CASSEALSGEQQPSEQFF. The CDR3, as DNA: TGTGCCAGCAGTGAAGCTTTAAGTGGCGAACAGCAACCGAGTGAGCAGTTCTTC. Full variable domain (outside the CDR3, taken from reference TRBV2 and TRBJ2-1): EPEVTQTPSHQVTQMGQEVILRCVPISNHLYFYWYRQILGQKVEFLVSFYNNEISEKSEIFDDQFSVERPDGSNFTLKIRSTKLEDSAMYFCASSEALSGEQQPSEQFFGPGTRLTVL.

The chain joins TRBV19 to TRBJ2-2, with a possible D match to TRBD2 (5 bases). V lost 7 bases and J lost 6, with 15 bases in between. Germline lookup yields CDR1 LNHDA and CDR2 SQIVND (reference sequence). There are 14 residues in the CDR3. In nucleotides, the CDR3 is TGTGCCAGTATCGGGGTAGCAGCCTCCGGGGAGCTGTTTTTT. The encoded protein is CASIGVAASGELFF.

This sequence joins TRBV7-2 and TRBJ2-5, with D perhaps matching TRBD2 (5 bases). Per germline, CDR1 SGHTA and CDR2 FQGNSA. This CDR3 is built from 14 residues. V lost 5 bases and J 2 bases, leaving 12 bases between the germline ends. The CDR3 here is CASSDGRGQETQYF. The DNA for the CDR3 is TGTGCCAGCAGCGATGGACGGGGACAAGAGACCCAGTACTTC.

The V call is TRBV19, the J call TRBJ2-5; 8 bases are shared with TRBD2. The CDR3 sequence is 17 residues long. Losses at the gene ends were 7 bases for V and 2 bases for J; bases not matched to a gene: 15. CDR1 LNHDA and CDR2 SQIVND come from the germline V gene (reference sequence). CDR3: CASTPAFLAGLQETQYF. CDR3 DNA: TGTGCCAGTACCCCGGCCTTCCTAGCGGGCCTTCAAGAGACCCAGTACTTC.

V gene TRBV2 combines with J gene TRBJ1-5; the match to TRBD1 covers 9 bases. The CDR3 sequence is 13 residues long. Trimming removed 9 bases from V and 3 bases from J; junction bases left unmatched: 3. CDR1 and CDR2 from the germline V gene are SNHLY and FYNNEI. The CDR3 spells CASTGGSNQPQHF. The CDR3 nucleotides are TGTGCCAGTACAGGGGGCTCCAATCAGCCCCAGCATTTT.

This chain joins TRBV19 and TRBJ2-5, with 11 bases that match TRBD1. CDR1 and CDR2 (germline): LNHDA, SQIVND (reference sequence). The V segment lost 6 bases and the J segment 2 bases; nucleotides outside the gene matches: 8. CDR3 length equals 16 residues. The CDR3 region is CASSHRTGGRQETQYF. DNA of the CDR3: TGTGCCAGTAGCCACCGGACAGGGGGCCGGCAAGAGACCCAGTACTTC.

The CDR3, as DNA: TGTGCCAGTAGTGTGACTAGCGTCTCCTACGAGCAGTACTTC. It yields the protein CASSVTSVSYEQYF. This chain uses TRBV19 with TRBJ2-7; 8 bases map to TRBD2. CDR1 LNHDA and CDR2 SQIVND come from the germline V gene (reference sequence). This CDR3 has 14 residues. With V trimmed by 5 bases and J by 0 bases, 3 bases remained unmatched.

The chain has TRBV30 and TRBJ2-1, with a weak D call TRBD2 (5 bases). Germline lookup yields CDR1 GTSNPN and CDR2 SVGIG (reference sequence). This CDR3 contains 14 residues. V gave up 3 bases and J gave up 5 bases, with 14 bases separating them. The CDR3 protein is CAWRILGSHNEQFF. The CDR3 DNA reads TGTGCCTGGAGAATACTAGGTTCCCACAATGAGCAGTTCTTC.

The CDR3 bases are TGTGCCAGCAGCCTGGACTCCGGGACTATGAACTCCTACGAGCAGTACTTC. Translated: CASSLDSGTMNSYEQYF. The chain carries TRBV11-2 and TRBJ2-7; 7 bases fit TRBD2. The CDR3 is 17 amino acids. Germline assignment: CDR1 SGHAT and CDR2 FQNNGV. The V and J ends lost 5 bases and 0 bases, in that order; junction bases with no gene match: 13.

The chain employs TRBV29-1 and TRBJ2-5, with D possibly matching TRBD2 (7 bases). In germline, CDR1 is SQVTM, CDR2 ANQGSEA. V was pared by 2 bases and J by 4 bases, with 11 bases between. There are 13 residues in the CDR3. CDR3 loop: CSVEIGGAETQYF. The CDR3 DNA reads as TGCAGCGTTGAAATTGGGGGGGCAGAGACCCAGTACTTC.

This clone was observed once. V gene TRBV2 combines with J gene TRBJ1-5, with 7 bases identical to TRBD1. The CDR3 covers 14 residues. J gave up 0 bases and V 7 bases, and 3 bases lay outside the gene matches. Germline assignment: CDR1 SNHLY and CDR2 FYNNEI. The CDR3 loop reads CASTQGNSNQPQHF. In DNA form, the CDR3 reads TGTGCCAGCACACAGGGGAATAGCAATCAGCCCCAGCATTTT.

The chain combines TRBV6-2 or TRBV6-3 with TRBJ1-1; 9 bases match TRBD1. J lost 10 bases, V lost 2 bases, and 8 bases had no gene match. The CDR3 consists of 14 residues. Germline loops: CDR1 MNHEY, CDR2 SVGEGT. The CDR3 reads CASSYAGQGIAAFF. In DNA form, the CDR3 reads TGTGCCAGCAGTTACGCGGGACAGGGTATAGCAGCTTTCTTT.

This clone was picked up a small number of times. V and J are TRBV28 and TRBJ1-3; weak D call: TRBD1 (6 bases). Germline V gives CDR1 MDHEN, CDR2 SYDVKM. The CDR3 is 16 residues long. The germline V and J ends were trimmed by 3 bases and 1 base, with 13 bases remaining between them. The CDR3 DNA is TGTGCCAGCAGTTTGGTGGTGGGGGCTTCTGGAAACACCATATATTTT. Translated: CASSLVVGASGNTIYF.

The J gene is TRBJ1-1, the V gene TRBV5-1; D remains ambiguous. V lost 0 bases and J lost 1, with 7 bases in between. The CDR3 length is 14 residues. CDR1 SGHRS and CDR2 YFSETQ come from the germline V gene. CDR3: CASSLGAGNTEAFF. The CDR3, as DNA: TGCGCCAGCAGCTTGGGGGCGGGGAACACTGAAGCTTTCTTT.

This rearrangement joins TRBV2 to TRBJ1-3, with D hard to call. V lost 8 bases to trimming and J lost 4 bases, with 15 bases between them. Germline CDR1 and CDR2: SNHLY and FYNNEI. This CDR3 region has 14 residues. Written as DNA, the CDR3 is TGTGCCAGCGGGAGGCCCTTAGTCGGAAACACCATATATTTT. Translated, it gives CASGRPLVGNTIYF.

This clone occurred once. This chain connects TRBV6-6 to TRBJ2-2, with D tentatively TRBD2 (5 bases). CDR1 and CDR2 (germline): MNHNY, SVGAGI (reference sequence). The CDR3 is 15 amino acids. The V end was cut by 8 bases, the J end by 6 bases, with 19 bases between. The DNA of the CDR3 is TGTGCCAGCTCTAGGTCCAGAGGGATGGCCGGGGAGCTGTTTTTT. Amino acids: CASSRSRGMAGELFF.

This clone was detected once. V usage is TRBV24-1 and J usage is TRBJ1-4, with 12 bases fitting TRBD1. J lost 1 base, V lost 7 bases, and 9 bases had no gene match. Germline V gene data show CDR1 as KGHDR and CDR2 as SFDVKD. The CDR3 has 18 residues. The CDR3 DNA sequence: TGTGCCACCAGCTCCGGAGGGGACAGGGGGCAAACTAATGAAAAACTGTTTTTT. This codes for CATSSGGDRGQTNEKLFF.

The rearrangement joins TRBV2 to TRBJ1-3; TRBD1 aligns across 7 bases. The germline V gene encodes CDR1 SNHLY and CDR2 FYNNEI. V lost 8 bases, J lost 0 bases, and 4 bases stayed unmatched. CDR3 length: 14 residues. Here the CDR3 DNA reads TGTGCCAGCGCGGGGACAGTCTCTGGAAACACCATATATTTT. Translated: CASAGTVSGNTIYF. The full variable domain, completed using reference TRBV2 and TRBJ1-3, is EPEVTQTPSHQVTQMGQEVILRCVPISNHLYFYWYRQILGQKVEFLVSFYNNEISEKSEIFDDQFSVERPDGSNFTLKIRSTKLEDSAMYFCASAGTVSGNTIYFGEGSWLTVV.

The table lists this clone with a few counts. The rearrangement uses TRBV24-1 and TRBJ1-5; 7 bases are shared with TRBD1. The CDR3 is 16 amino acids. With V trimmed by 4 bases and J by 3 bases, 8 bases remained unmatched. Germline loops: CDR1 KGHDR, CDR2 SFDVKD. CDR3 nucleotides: TGTGCCACCAGTGAACCCAACAGGGGCGACAATCAGCCCCAGCATTTT. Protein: CATSEPNRGDNQPQHF.

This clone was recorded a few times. As DNA, the CDR3 is TGTGCCAGCGTTAACAGGGTTACGGGCAATCAGCCCCAGCATTTT. This encodes CASVNRVTGNQPQHF. This chain uses TRBV28 with TRBJ1-5; D possibly corresponds to TRBD1 (6 bases). CDR1 MDHEN and CDR2 SYDVKM come from the germline V gene. This CDR3 spans 15 amino acids. V shed 8 bases and J shed 2 bases, with 16 bases lying between them. The entire variable domain, with the rest obtained from reference TRBV28 and TRBJ1-5, is as follows: DVKVTQSSRYLVKRTGEKVFLECVQDMDHENMFWYRQDPGLGLRLIYFSYDVKMKEKGDIPEGYSVSREKKERFSLILESASTNQTSMYLCASVNRVTGNQPQHFGDGTRLSIL.

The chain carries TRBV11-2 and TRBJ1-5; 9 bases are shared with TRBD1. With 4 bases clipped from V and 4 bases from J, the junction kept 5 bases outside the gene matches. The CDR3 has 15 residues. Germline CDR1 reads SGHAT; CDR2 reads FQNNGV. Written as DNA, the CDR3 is TGTGCCAGCAGCTCGGGACAGGGCAAAAATCAGCCCCAGCATTTT. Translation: CASSSGQGKNQPQHF. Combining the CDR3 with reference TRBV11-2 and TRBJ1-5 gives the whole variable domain EAGVAQSPRYKIIEKRQSVAFWCNPISGHATLYWYQQILGQGPKLLIQFQNNGVVDDSQLPKDRFSAERLKGVDSTLKIQPAKLEDSAVYLCASSSGQGKNQPQHFGDGTRLSIL.

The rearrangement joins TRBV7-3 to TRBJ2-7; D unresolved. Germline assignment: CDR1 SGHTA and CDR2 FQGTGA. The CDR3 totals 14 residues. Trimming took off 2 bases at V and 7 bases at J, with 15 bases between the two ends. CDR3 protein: CASSLASGLREQYF. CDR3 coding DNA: TGTGCCAGCAGCTTAGCGTCCGGGTTGAGGGAGCAGTACTTC.